The clone carrying this TCR beta chain was observed at least ten times. Its antigen remains unidentified. This entry is derived from a study of T-cell reconstitution after alpha-beta-depleted transplantation in children. Regarding the study as a whole: From newly produced T cells came most of the T-cell counts and diversity one year after transplant. Several hundred expanded graft clones reportedly were the source of alpha-beta T cells about two months after transplant.

Unique molecular identifiers were built into the TCRbeta library. TCRdb re-called the PCR reads through MiXCR, storing one row per CDR3 protein. The sample includes around 420,000 distinct CDR3 sequences, around 15% of them seen just once. CDR3 size: 12 residues. The chain uses TRBV21-1 and TRBJ2-7. TRBV21-1 is annotated as a pseudogene. This TCR came from a boy less than two years old who had a stem cell transplant for Wiskott-Aldrich syndrome, so the T cells may come from the graft donor. Sequenced material: PBMCs, mostly from graft donor cells, taken 360 days after TCRalphabeta/CD19-depleted stem cell transplant. The CDR3 region is CASSSRSYEQYF. The CDR3, as DNA: TGTGCCAGCAGCTCACGCTCCTACGAGCAGTACTTC.